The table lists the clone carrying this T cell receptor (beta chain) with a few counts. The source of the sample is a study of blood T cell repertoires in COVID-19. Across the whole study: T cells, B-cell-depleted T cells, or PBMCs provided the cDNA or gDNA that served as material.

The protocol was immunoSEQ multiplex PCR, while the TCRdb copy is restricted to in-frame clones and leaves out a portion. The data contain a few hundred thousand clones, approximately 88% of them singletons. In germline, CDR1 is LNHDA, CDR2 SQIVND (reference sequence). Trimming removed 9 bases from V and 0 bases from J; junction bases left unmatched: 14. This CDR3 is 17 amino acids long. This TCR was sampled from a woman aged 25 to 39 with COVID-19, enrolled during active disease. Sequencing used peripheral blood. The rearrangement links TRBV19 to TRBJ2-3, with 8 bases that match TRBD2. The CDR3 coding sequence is TGTGCCAGCAACGCCTTTTTTGGCGGGGGGAGCACAGATACGCAGTATTTT. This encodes CASNAFFGGGSTDTQYF.